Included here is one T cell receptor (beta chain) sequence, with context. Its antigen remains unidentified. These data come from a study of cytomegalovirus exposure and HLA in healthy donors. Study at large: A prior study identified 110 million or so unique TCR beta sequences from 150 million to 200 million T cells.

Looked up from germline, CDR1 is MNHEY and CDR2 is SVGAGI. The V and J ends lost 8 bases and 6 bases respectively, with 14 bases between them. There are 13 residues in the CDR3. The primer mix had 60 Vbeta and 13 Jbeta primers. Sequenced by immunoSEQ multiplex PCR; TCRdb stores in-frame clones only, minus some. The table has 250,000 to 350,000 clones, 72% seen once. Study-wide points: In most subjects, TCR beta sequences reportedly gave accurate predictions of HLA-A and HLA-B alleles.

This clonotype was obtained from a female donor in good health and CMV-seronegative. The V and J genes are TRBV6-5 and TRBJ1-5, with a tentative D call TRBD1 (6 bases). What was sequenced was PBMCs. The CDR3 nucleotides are TGTGCCAGCGCCCAGGGACATGGTCAGCCCCAGCATTTT. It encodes CASAQGHGQPQHF.